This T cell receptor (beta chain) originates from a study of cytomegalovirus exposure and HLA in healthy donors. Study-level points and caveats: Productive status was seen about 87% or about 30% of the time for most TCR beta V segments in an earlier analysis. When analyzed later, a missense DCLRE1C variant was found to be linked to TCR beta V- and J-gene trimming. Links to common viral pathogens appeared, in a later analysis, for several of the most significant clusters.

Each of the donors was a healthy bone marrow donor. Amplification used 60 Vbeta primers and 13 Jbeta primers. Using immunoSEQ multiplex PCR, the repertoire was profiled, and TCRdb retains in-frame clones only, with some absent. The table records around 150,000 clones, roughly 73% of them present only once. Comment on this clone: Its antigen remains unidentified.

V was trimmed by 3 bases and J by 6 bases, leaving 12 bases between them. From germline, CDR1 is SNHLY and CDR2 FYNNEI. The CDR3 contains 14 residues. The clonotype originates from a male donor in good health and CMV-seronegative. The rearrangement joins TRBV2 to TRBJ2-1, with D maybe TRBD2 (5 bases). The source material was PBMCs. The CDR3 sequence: CASSEERVGNEQFF. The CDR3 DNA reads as TGTGCCAGCAGTGAGGAGAGGGTGGGCAATGAGCAGTTCTTC. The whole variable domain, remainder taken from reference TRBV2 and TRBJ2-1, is EPEVTQTPSHQVTQMGQEVILRCVPISNHLYFYWYRQILGQKVEFLVSFYNNEISEKSEIFDDQFSVERPDGSNFTLKIRSTKLEDSAMYFCASSEERVGNEQFFGPGTRLTVL.